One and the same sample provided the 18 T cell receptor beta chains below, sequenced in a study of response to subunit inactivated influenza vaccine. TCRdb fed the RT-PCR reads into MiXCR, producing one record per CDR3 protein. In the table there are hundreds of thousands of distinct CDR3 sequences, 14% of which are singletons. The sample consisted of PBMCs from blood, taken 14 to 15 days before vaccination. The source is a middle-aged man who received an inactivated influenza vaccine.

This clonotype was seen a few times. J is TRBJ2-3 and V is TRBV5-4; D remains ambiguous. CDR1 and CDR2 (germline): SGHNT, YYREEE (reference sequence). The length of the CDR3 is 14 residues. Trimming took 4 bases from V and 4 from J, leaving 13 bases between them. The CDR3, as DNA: TGTGCCAGCAGCCTTACTTCGGTCCCAGATACGCAGTATTTT. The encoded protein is CASSLTSVPDTQYF.

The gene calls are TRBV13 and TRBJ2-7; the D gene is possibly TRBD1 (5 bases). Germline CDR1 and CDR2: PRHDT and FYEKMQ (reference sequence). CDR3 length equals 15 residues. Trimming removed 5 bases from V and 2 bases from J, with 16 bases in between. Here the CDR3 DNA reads TGTGCCAGCAGCGGCCGGACACGGACCACCTACGAGCAGTACTTC. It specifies CASSGRTRTTYEQYF.

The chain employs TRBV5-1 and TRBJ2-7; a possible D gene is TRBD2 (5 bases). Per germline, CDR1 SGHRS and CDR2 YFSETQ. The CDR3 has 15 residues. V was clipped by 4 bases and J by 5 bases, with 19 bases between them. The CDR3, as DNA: TGCGCCAGCAGCACACCCCTGTCCGAGGGAAACGAGCAGTACTTC. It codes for CASSTPLSEGNEQYF.

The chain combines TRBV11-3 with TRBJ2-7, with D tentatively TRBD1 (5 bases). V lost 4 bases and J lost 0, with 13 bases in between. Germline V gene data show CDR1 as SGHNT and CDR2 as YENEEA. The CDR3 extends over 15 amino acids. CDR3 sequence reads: CASSSGAGPSYEQYF. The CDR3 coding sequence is TGTGCCAGCAGCTCTGGGGCAGGGCCCTCCTACGAGCAGTACTTC.

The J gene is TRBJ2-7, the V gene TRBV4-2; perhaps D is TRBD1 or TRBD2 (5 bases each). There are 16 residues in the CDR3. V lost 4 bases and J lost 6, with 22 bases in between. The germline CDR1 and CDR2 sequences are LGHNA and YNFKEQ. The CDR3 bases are TGTGCCAGCAGCCCGGACATCGTGAGGGACCCCGGCGAGCAGTACTTC. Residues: CASSPDIVRDPGEQYF.

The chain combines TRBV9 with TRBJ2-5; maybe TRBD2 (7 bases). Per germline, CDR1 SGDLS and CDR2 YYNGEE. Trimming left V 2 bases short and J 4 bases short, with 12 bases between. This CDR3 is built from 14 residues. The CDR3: CASSVEGGRETQYF. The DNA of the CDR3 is TGTGCCAGCAGCGTCGAGGGGGGGCGAGAGACCCAGTACTTC.

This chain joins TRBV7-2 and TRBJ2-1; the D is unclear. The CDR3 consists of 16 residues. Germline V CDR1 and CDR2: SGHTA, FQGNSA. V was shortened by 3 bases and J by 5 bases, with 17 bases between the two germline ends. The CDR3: CASSFPTRRWDNEQFF. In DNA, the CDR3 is TGTGCCAGCAGCTTTCCGACGCGACGCTGGGACAATGAGCAGTTCTTC.

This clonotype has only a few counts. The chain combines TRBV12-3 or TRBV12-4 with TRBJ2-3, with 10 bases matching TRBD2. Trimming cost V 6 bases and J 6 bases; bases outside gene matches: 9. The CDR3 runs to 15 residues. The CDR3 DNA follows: TGTGCCAGCAGACCAGTAGCGGGGGGCTGGGATACGCAGTATTTT. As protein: CASRPVAGGWDTQYF.

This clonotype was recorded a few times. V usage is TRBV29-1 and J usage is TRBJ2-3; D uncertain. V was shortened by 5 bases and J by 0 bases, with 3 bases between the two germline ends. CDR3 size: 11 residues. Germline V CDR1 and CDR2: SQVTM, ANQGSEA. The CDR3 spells CSVQSTDTQYF. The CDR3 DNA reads TGCAGCGTTCAGAGCACAGATACGCAGTATTTT.

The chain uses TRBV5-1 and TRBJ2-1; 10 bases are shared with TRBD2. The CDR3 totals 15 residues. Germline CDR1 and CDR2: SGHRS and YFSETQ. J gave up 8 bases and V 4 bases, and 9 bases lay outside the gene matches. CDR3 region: CASSRGLATGDEQFF. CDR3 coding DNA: TGCGCCAGCAGCAGGGGACTAGCGACAGGGGATGAGCAGTTCTTC. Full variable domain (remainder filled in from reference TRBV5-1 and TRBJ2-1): KAGVTQTPRYLIKTRGQQVTLSCSPISGHRSVSWYQQTPGQGLQFLFEYFSETQRNKGNFPGRFSGRQFSNSRSEMNVSTLELGDSALYLCASSRGLATGDEQFFGPGTRLTVL.

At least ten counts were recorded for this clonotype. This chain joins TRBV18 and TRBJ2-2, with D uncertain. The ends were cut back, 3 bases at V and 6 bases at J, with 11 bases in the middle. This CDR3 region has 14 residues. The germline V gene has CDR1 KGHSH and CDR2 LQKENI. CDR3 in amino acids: CASSPAVLSGELFF. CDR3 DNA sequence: TGTGCCAGCTCACCTGCGGTCCTTTCCGGGGAGCTGTTTTTT. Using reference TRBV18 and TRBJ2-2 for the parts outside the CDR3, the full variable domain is NAGVMQNPRHLVRRRGQEARLRCSPMKGHSHVYWYRQLPEEGLKFMVYLQKENIIDESGMPKERFSAEFPKEGPSILRIQQVVRGDSAAYFCASSPAVLSGELFFGEGSRLTVL.

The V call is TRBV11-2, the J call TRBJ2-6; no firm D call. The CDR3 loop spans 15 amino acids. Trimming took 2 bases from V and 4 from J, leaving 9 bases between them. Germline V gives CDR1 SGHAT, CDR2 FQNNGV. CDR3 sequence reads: CASSLRASGANVLTF. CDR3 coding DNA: TGTGCCAGCAGCTTACGGGCTTCCGGGGCCAACGTCCTGACTTTC.

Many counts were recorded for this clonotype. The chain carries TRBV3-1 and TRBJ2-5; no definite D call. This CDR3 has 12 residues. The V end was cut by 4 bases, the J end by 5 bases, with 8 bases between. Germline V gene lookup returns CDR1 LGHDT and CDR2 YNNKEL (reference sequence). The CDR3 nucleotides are TGTGCCAGCAGCCTCCCTCGGGAGACCCAGTACTTC. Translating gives CASSLPRETQYF.

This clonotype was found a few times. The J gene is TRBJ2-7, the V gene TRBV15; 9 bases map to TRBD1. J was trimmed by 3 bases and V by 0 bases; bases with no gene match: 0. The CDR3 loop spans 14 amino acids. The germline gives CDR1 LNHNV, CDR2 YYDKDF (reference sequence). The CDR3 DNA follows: TGTGCCACCAGCAGAGAGGGACAGGGCTACGAGCAGTACTTC. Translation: CATSREGQGYEQYF.

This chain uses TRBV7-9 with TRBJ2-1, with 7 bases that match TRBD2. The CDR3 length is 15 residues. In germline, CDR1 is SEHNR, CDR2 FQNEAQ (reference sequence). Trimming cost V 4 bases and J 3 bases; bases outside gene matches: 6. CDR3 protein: CASSSSGTFYNEQFF. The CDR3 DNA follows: TGTGCCAGCAGCTCAAGCGGGACCTTCTACAATGAGCAGTTCTTC.

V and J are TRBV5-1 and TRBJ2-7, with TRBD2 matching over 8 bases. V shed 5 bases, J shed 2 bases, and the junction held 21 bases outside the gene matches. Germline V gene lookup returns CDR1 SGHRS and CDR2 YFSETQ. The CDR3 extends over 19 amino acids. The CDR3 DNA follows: TGCGCCAGCAGTTTTGAGACAGGTGTCACCCCGGGGGGGACCTACGAGCAGTACTTC. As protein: CASSFETGVTPGGTYEQYF.

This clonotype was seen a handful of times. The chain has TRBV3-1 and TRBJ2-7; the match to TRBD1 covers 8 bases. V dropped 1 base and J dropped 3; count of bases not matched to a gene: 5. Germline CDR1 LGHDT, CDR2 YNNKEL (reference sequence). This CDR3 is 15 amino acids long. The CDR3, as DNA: TGTGCCAGCAGCCAAGCAACAGGGGGTATCTACGAGCAGTACTTC. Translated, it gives CASSQATGGIYEQYF.

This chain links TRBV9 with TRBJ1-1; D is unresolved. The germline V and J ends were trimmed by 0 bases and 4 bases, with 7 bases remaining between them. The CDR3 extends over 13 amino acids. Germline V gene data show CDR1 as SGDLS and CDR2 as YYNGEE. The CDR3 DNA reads TGTGCCAGCAGCGTAGACAGTGGCACTGAAGCTTTCTTT. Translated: CASSVDSGTEAFF.